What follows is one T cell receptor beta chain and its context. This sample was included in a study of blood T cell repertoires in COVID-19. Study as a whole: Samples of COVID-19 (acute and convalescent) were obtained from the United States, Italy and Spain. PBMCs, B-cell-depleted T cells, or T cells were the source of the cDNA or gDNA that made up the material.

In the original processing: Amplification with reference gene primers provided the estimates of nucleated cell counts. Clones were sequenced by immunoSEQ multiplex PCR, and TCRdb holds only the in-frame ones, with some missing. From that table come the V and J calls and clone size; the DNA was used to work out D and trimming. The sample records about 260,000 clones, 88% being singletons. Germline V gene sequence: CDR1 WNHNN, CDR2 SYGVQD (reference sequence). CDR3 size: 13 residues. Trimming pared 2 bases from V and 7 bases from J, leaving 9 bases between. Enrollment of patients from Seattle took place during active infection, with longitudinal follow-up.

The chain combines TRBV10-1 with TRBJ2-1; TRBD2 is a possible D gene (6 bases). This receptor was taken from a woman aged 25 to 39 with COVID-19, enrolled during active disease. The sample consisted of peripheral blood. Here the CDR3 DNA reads TGCGCCAGCAGTGAGACTAGCTATAATGAGCAGTTCTTC. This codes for CASSETSYNEQFF.